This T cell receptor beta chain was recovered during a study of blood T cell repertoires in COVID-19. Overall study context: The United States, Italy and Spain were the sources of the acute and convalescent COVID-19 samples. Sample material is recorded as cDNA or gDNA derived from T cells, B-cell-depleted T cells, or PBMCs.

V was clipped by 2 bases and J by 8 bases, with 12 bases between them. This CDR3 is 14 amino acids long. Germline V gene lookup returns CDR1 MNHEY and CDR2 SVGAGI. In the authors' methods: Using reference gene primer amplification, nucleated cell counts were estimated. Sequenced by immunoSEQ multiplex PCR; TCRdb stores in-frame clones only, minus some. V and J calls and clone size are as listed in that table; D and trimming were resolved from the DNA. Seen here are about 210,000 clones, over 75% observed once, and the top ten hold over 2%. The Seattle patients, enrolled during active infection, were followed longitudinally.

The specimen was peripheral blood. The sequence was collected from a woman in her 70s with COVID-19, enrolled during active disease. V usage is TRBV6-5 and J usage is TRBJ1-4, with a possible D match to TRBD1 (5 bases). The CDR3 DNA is TGTGCCAGCAGTTACGTCAGGGAGGGCGAAAAACTGTTTTTT. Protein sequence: CASSYVREGEKLFF.